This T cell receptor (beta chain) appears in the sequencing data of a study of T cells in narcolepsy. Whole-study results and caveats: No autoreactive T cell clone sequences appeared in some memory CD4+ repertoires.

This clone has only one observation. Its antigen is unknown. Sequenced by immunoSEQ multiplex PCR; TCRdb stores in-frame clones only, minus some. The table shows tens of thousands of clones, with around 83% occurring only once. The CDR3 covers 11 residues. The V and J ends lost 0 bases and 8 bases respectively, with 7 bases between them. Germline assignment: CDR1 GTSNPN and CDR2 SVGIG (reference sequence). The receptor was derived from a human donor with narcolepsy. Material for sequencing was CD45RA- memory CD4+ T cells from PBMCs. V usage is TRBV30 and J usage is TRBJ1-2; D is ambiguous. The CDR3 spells CAWSVKSGYTF. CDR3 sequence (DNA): TGTGCCTGGAGTGTAAAATCGGGCTACACCTTC.